The 30 T cell receptor beta chains listed next were all sequenced from one sample in a study of cytomegalovirus exposure and HLA in healthy donors. In the PCR, 60 Vbeta and 13 Jbeta primers were used. Repertoires were generated with immunoSEQ multiplex PCR, while TCRdb's copy carries only in-frame clones and drops some. The table has about 190,000 clones, more than 85% seen once. The sequenced sample was PBMCs. The receptors derive from a woman younger than 30 in good health and CMV-seronegative.

CDR3 loop: CASSTTSGSYEQYF. The CDR3 DNA reads TGTGCCAGCAGCACGACTAGCGGCTCTTACGAGCAGTACTTC. The chain uses TRBV7-6 and TRBJ2-7; 9 bases line up with TRBD2. The V gene end was trimmed by 5 bases and the J gene end by 4 bases; junction bases not matched to a gene: 6. CDR1 SGHVS and CDR2 FNYEAQ come from the germline V gene. The CDR3 runs to 14 residues.

The chain is built from TRBV6-4 and TRBJ2-1; tentative D call: TRBD2 (6 bases). V was clipped by 5 bases and J by 6 bases, with 20 bases between them. The CDR3 sequence is 16 residues long. CDR1 MRHNA and CDR2 SNTAGT come from the germline V gene. The CDR3, as DNA: TGTGCCAGCAGTCCTACTCCGGCGAGGCGGGGCAATGAGCAGTTCTTC. Protein sequence: CASSPTPARRGNEQFF.

The V gene is TRBV5-6, the J gene TRBJ1-2; TRBD1 agrees at 9 bases. V trimming: 2 bases; J trimming: 3 bases; junction bases outside the gene matches: 5. Germline CDR1 and CDR2: SGHDT and YYEEEE. The CDR3 runs 15 residues. In DNA form, the CDR3 reads TGTGCCAGCAGCTTCCAGGACAGGGGATACTATGGCTACACCTTC. Amino acids: CASSFQDRGYYGYTF.

V is TRBV5-1 and J is TRBJ2-3, with 13 nucleotides matching TRBD2. This CDR3 has 16 residues. Germline V gene lookup returns CDR1 SGHRS and CDR2 YFSETQ. V was clipped by 3 bases and J by 7 bases; unmatched bases: 8. CDR3 coding DNA: TGCGCCAGCAGCTCGGGACTAGCGGGGCCCGAGAATACGCAGTATTTT. Residues: CASSSGLAGPENTQYF.

This sequence joins TRBV25-1 and TRBJ2-1, with 14 bases identical to TRBD2. This CDR3 is 15 amino acids long. The germline V gene has CDR1 MGHDK and CDR2 SYGVNS. V lost 4 bases and J lost 11; bases outside the gene matches: 7. The DNA for the CDR3 is TGTGCCAGCAGTGCGGGACTAGCGGGAGAAGCCCAGCAGTTCTTC. Its protein product is CASSAGLAGEAQQFF.

The genes are TRBV28 and TRBJ1-1; maybe TRBD1 (5 bases). Per germline, CDR1 MDHEN and CDR2 SYDVKM. The CDR3 is 14 amino acids. Trimming removed 10 bases at V and 1 base at J, with 16 bases between. The CDR3 sequence is CATRMGGANTEAFF. CDR3 bases: TGTGCCACCCGTATGGGTGGGGCGAACACTGAAGCTTTCTTT.

The gene calls are TRBV29-1 and TRBJ1-2; D not certain. V was shortened by 6 bases and J by 8 bases, with 16 bases between the two germline ends. This CDR3 has 12 residues. The germline V gene has CDR1 SQVTM and CDR2 ANQGSEA. CDR3 DNA: TGCAGCGTGCCGGTGTCCTTGCGGGGCTACACCTTC. Translation gives CSVPVSLRGYTF.

The chain has TRBV9 and TRBJ2-7, with 14 positions matching TRBD2. The CDR3 runs to 22 residues. The V and J ends lost 2 bases and 6 bases, in that order; junction bases with no gene match: 25. CDR1 and CDR2 from the germline V gene are SGDLS and YYNGEE. DNA of the CDR3: TGTGCCAGCAGCGTCGGGGTACACTTACCCCGGGGACTAGCGGGGGTTGATTCCGAGCAGTACTTC. Translation gives CASSVGVHLPRGLAGVDSEQYF.

The chain combines TRBV11-2 with TRBJ2-7; 16 bases agree with TRBD2. Germline V gene sequence: CDR1 SGHAT, CDR2 FQNNGV. The CDR3 totals 15 residues. Germline trimming cut 4 bases from V and 6 bases from J; bases unmatched to any gene: 3. This chain's CDR3 is CASSSGLAGGREQYF. DNA for the CDR3: TGTGCCAGCAGCTCGGGACTAGCGGGGGGGCGCGAGCAGTACTTC. The whole variable domain, filled in from reference TRBV11-2 and TRBJ2-7, reads EAGVAQSPRYKIIEKRQSVAFWCNPISGHATLYWYQQILGQGPKLLIQFQNNGVVDDSQLPKDRFSAERLKGVDSTLKIQPAKLEDSAVYLCASSSGLAGGREQYFGPGTRLTVT.

CDR3 loop: CAATRQGDNEQFF. The DNA of the CDR3 is TGTGCTGCGACCAGGCAGGGTGACAATGAGCAGTTCTTC. V gene TRBV5-4 combines with J gene TRBJ2-1, with TRBD1 as a possible D gene (5 bases). This CDR3 region has 13 residues. Germline CDR1 and CDR2: SGHNT and YYREEE (reference sequence). The full variable domain, completed using reference TRBV5-4 and TRBJ2-1, is ETGVTQSPTHLIKTRGQQVTLRCSSQSGHNTVSWYQQALGQGPQFIFQYYREEENGRGNFPPRFSGLQFPNYSSELNVNALELDDSALYLCAATRQGDNEQFFGPGTRLTVL.

The chain carries TRBV5-1 and TRBJ2-5; 7 bases line up with TRBD2. The end of the DNA fits TRBJ2-7 better, so the J call may be wrong. Germline V gene data show CDR1 as SGHRS and CDR2 as YFSETQ. The CDR3 runs 13 residues. Written as DNA, the CDR3 is TGCGCCAGCAGCTTGGGGACTAGAGACGAGCAGTACTTC. It codes for CASSLGTRDEQYF.

This chain links TRBV5-6 with TRBJ2-2; weak D call: TRBD2 (6 bases). The ends were cut back, 7 bases at V and 2 bases at J, with 12 bases in the middle. The CDR3 contains 14 residues. The V gene's germline CDR1 is SGHDT and CDR2 YYEEEE. This CDR3 reads CASALAQNTGELFF. The CDR3 coding sequence is TGTGCCAGCGCCCTAGCGCAAAACACCGGGGAGCTGTTTTTT.

CDR3 sequence reads: CAWSTNRLSTEAFF. CDR3 sequence (DNA): TGTGCCTGGAGTACGAACAGGTTATCCACTGAAGCTTTCTTT. This sequence joins TRBV30 and TRBJ1-1, with D perhaps matching TRBD1 (5 bases). This CDR3 is built from 14 residues. Trimming cost V 2 bases and J 4 bases, with 14 bases left between them. Germline loops: CDR1 GTSNPN, CDR2 SVGIG (reference sequence).

This clone was counted a single time. An end of the junction does not agree with germline; a read error may underlie this. The chain has TRBV9 and TRBJ2-5; D possibly corresponds to TRBD1 (6 bases). Per germline, CDR1 SGDLS and CDR2 YYNGEE. The CDR3 is 16 residues long. The CDR3 region is CAGSGQIGLADETQYF. The CDR3, as DNA: TGTGCCGGCAGCGGACAGATAGGCTTAGCAGATGAGACCCAGTACTTC.

This chain uses TRBV2 with TRBJ2-1; TRBD2 matches at 10 bases. The CDR3 spans 14 residues. Germline CDR1 and CDR2: SNHLY and FYNNEI. The V and J ends lost 6 bases and 6 bases, in that order; junction bases with no gene match: 5. The CDR3 is CASRARTSGNEQFF. The CDR3 nucleotides read TGTGCCAGCAGGGCCCGGACTAGCGGCAATGAGCAGTTCTTC.

This clone was detected only once. The chain employs TRBV6-8 and TRBJ2-1; 11 bases match TRBD2. Germline V CDR1 and CDR2: MNHGY, SAAAGT. CDR3 length: 18 amino acids. V shed 5 bases and J 0 bases; nucleotides not matched to a gene: 9. Here the CDR3 DNA reads TGTGCCAGCAGTCCCCCGACTAGCGGGGTGAGCTCCTACAATGAGCAGTTCTTC. Encoded protein: CASSPPTSGVSSYNEQFF.

The chain employs TRBV6-5 and TRBJ1-2; weak D call: TRBD1 (6 bases). Germline V gene data show CDR1 as MNHEY and CDR2 as SVGAGI. The CDR3 is made up of 14 amino acids. The V and J ends lost 0 bases and 2 bases respectively, with 7 bases between them. CDR3 bases: TGTGCCAGCAGTTACTCGGGACAAAACTATGGCTACACCTTC. It encodes CASSYSGQNYGYTF.

With regard to this clone: One end of the junction varies from germline; a read error may be responsible. The J gene is TRBJ1-4, the V gene TRBV7-9; maybe TRBD1 (5 bases). This CDR3 spans 15 amino acids. CDR1 is SEHNR, CDR2 FQNEAQ, per germline (reference sequence). This chain's CDR3 is CSSSPRQTTNEKLFF. The CDR3 DNA is TGTTCCAGCAGCCCCCGACAGACAACTAATGAAAAACTGTTTTTT.

A remark on this clone: A junction end diverges from the germline sequence, so it may reflect a read error. This chain connects TRBV7-7 to TRBJ2-2; 11 bases are shared with TRBD1. Germline V gene lookup returns CDR1 SSHAT and CDR2 FNYEAQ (reference sequence). The CDR3 loop spans 17 amino acids. The CDR3 coding sequence is TGTGCTAGCAGCTTATACCCTCTGGGACAGGGGGATGGGGAGCTGTTTTTT. It is translated as CASSLYPLGQGDGELFF.

V gene TRBV5-1 combines with J gene TRBJ1-2; TRBD1 matches 8 bases. The trim removed 4 bases at V and 3 bases at J, leaving 2 bases unmatched. Germline V gene sequence: CDR1 SGHRS, CDR2 YFSETQ. The CDR3 extends over 13 amino acids. The CDR3, as DNA: TGCGCCAGCAGCCCGGACAGGGACTATGGCTACACCTTC. It is translated as CASSPDRDYGYTF.

Here the CDR3 DNA reads TGTGCCAGCAGTGACGGAGTACGGAATGAGCAGTTCTTC. As protein: CASSDGVRNEQFF. The rearrangement joins TRBV25-1 to TRBJ2-1; no reliable D call. The V end was cut by 3 bases, the J end by 7 bases, with 10 bases between. Germline V gene data show CDR1 as MGHDK and CDR2 as SYGVNS. This CDR3 has 13 amino acids.

The chain uses TRBV29-1 and TRBJ2-1, with 7 bases lining up with TRBD2. The ends lost 6 bases at V and 5 bases at J; junction bases unmatched: 7. The CDR3 length is 13 residues. From germline, CDR1 is SQVTM and CDR2 ANQGSEA. In DNA form, the CDR3 reads TGCAGCGTCGGACTAGGGGTTAACAATGAGCAGTTCTTC. Its translation is CSVGLGVNNEQFF.

J is TRBJ1-5 and V is TRBV4-1; TRBD1 might be the D (5 bases). CDR3 size: 13 residues. V lost 3 bases to trimming and J lost 9 bases, with 12 bases between them. Germline CDR1 is MGHRA and CDR2 is YSYEKL. The CDR3 is CASSQEDRWPQHF. The CDR3 bases are TGCGCCAGCAGCCAGGAAGACAGATGGCCCCAGCATTTT.

This clone was observed a few times. The chain joins TRBV5-1 to TRBJ2-7; weak D call: TRBD1 (6 bases). The length of the CDR3 is 15 residues. The V end was cut by 4 bases, the J end by 6 bases, with 20 bases between. Germline CDR1 is SGHRS and CDR2 is YFSETQ. The CDR3 sequence: CASSPIQGNLFEQYF. The CDR3 bases are TGCGCCAGCAGCCCGATACAGGGTAACCTTTTCGAGCAGTACTTC.

V usage is TRBV5-3 and J usage is TRBJ2-7; 10 positions agree with TRBD2. TRBV5-3 is labeled an ORF, and its function is uncertain. The junction had 4 bases not matched to a gene; V was cut back by 0 bases and J by 4 bases. This CDR3 spans 15 amino acids. The CDR3 loop reads CARSLDGSGRYEQYF. The CDR3 DNA is TGTGCCAGAAGCTTGGATGGTAGCGGGAGGTACGAGCAGTACTTC.

The CDR3 here is CASSPGTSGSEQYF. The DNA for the CDR3 is TGTGCCAGCAGCCCAGGGACTAGCGGAAGCGAGCAGTACTTC. This sequence joins TRBV7-3 and TRBJ2-7; 11 bases align to TRBD2. V dropped 5 bases and J dropped 6; count of bases not matched to a gene: 6. The germline CDR1 and CDR2 sequences are SGHTA and FQGTGA. The CDR3 spans 14 residues.

The chain joins TRBV29-1 to TRBJ1-1, with 7 bases that match TRBD1. The CDR3 runs to 13 residues. Trimming took 6 bases from V and 1 from J; bases not matched to a gene: 5. CDR1 and CDR2 (germline): SQVTM, ANQGSEA. CDR3 sequence: CSVKGAGNTEAFF. The CDR3 coding sequence is TGCAGCGTGAAGGGGGCTGGGAACACTGAAGCTTTCTTT. The entire variable domain, with the rest obtained from reference TRBV29-1 and TRBJ1-1, is as follows: SAVISQKPSRDICQRGTSLTIQCQVDSQVTMMFWYRQQPGQSLTLIATANQGSEATYESGFVIDKFPISRPNLTFSTLTVSNMSPEDSSIYLCSVKGAGNTEAFFGQGTRLTVV.

The chain is built from TRBV30 and TRBJ2-1; D is unclear. The CDR3 runs 13 residues. V lost 0 bases and J lost 7, with 10 bases in between. The germline V gene has CDR1 GTSNPN and CDR2 SVGIG (reference sequence). CDR3 DNA: TGTGCCTGGAGTGTACTACGGTGGAATGAGCAGTTCTTC. Translation gives CAWSVLRWNEQFF.

The chain combines TRBV9 with TRBJ1-1; 8 bases align to TRBD1. CDR3 length: 15 amino acids. The germline V gene encodes CDR1 SGDLS and CDR2 YYNGEE. With 0 bases clipped from V and 5 bases from J, the junction kept 6 bases outside the gene matches. For the CDR3, the DNA is TGTGCCAGCAGCGTAGGACCAGGGGGCGGGACTGAAGCTTTCTTT. This translates into CASSVGPGGGTEAFF.

The J gene is TRBJ2-7, the V gene TRBV4-2, with 7 positions matching TRBD2. V lost 0 bases and J lost 2; bases outside the gene matches: 13. This CDR3 has 18 residues. The germline V gene encodes CDR1 LGHNA and CDR2 YNFKEQ. CDR3 sequence: CASSQEGGQSGAPYEQYF. In nucleotides, the CDR3 is TGTGCCAGCAGCCAAGAGGGTGGTCAGAGCGGGGCCCCCTACGAGCAGTACTTC.